What follows is one T cell receptor beta chain and its context. Its antigen remains unknown. TCR beta rearrangements were amplified from peripheral blood genomic DNA. V shed 4 bases and J 4 bases; nucleotides not matched to a gene: 7. Per germline, CDR1 LNHNV and CDR2 YYDKDF (reference sequence). This CDR3 is built from 15 residues. These data belong to a study of T cell repertoires in aging, cancer and after chemotherapy. Overall study findings and caveats: Hematological cancer patients had lymphoid organ infiltration that may impair thymic emigration or T cell expansion. In cancer patients, declining TCR diversity with age involved lost richness and lost evenness.

TRB rearrangements spanning V, D and J were amplified using mixed TRB-A/B primers. MiXCR, applied by TCRdb to the multiplex PCR reads, yields one record per CDR3 protein. The sample shows about 6,600 distinct CDR3 sequences, roughly 29% of them seen only once. The specimen sequenced was blood. The V and J genes are TRBV15 and TRBJ1-1, with 9 bases aligning to TRBD1. This TCR derives from a human donor with a blood cancer. The donor label of this sample is uncertain. As DNA, the CDR3 is TGTGCCACCAGCACGTCAGGGACAGGGAGCACTGAAGCTTTCTTT. Its protein product is CATSTSGTGSTEAFF.